Below are 9 T cell receptor beta chains sequenced from a single sample in a study of CD8 T cells in Susac syndrome. Random hexamers were used to reverse transcribe the RNA input (roughly 0.5 to 1 ug). Each CDR3 protein gets one entry after TCRdb re-called the immunoSEQ multiplex PCR reads with MiXCR. The sample carries 160,000 or so distinct CDR3 sequences, roughly 96% recorded once. The material sequenced was CD4+ T cells from PBMCs. These receptors were obtained from a human donor with Susac syndrome.

The chain couples TRBV18 to TRBJ2-7; D not certain. V shed 6 bases and J shed 4 bases, with 10 bases lying between them. The CDR3 length is 12 residues. Germline CDR1 KGHSH, CDR2 LQKENI. This CDR3 is CASSPVPYEQYF. DNA for the CDR3: TGTGCCAGCTCGCCCGTACCGTACGAGCAGTACTTC.

This chain joins TRBV9 and TRBJ2-1; no clear D. The V end was cut by 0 bases, the J end by 7 bases, with 8 bases between. The CDR3 has 13 amino acids. The germline CDR1 and CDR2 sequences are SGDLS and YYNGEE. The CDR3 sequence: CASSVAVGNEQFF. The CDR3 bases are TGTGCCAGCAGCGTAGCTGTGGGGAATGAGCAGTTCTTC.

The chain is built from TRBV6-5 and TRBJ1-1, with no clear D. This CDR3 spans 14 amino acids. V lost 5 bases, J lost 4 bases, and 14 bases lay in between. Germline CDR1 MNHEY, CDR2 SVGAGI. This CDR3 reads CASSPPGRTTEAFF. CDR3 bases: TGTGCCAGCAGTCCCCCCGGACGGACCACTGAAGCTTTCTTT.

This clonotype was counted a single time. J is TRBJ2-3 and V is TRBV29-1; D not certain. CDR3 size: 11 residues. The germline gives CDR1 SQVTM, CDR2 ANQGSEA. The V and J ends lost 4 bases and 6 bases respectively, with 8 bases between them. The CDR3 reads CSVAAVDTQYF. The CDR3 DNA reads TGCAGCGTTGCCGCCGTGGATACGCAGTATTTT.

The gene calls are TRBV24-1 and TRBJ2-6, with a possible D match to TRBD2 (5 bases). Trimming left V 4 bases short and J 0 bases short, with 9 bases between. The CDR3 contains 16 residues. CDR1 and CDR2 from the germline V gene are KGHDR and SFDVKD. CDR3 loop: CATSDGKSSGANVLTF. The CDR3 nucleotides read TGTGCCACCAGTGACGGGAAGAGCTCTGGGGCCAACGTCCTGACTTTC.

The chain has TRBV1 and TRBJ2-3; TRBD2, the table's D call, was not compared with the DNA. TRBV1 has pseudogene status. This CDR3 comprises 16 residues. The CDR3 loop reads CTSSQEGTTGTDTQYF. CDR3 bases: TGCACCAGCAGCCAAGAAGGGACTACTGGCACAGATACGCAGTATTTT.

The chain recombines TRBV14 with TRBJ1-6; the D is unclear. Germline V gives CDR1 SGHDN, CDR2 FVKESK. V lost 1 base, J lost 0 bases, and 7 bases lay in between. The CDR3 is made up of 16 amino acids. The CDR3 sequence: CASSQAAPSYNSPLHF. CDR3 DNA sequence: TGTGCCAGCAGCCAAGCTGCCCCCTCCTATAATTCACCCCTCCACTTT.

V and J are TRBV29-1 and TRBJ2-3; 8 bases map to TRBD1. Per germline, CDR1 SQVTM and CDR2 ANQGSEA. V dropped 7 bases and J dropped 3; count of bases not matched to a gene: 3. The CDR3 runs 12 residues. CDR3 nucleotide sequence: TGCAGCGAACGGACAGGGACAGATACGCAGTATTTT. Amino acid sequence: CSERTGTDTQYF.

The chain has TRBV27 and TRBJ2-5; D may be TRBD1 or TRBD2 (5 bases each). Looked up from germline, CDR1 is MNHEY and CDR2 is SMNVEV (reference sequence). This CDR3 region has 15 residues. V was cut by 2 bases and J by 7 bases, with 17 bases left in between. This CDR3 is CASSLEGRNSGTQYF. The CDR3, as DNA: TGTGCCAGCAGTTTAGAGGGACGCAACTCGGGGACCCAGTACTTC.